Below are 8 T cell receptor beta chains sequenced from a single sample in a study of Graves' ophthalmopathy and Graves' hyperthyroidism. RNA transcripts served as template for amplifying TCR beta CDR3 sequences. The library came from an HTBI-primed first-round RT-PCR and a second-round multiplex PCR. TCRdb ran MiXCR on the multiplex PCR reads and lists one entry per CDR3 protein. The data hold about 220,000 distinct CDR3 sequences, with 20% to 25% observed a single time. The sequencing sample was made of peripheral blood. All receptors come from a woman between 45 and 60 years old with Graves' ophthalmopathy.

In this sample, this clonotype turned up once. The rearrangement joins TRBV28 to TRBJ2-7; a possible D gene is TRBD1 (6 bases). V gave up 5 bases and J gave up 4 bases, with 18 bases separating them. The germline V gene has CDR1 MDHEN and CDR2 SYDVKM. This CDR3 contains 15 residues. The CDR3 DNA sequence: TGTGCCAGCAGTAATACAGGGATTGGCATATACGAGCAGTACTTC. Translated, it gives CASSNTGIGIYEQYF.

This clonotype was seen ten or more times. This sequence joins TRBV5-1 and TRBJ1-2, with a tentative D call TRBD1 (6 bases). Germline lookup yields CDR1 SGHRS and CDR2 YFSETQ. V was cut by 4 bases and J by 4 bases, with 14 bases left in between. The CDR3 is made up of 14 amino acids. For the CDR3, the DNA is TGCGCCAGCAGCCCGGGACCCAGGGGCTATGGCTACACCTTC. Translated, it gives CASSPGPRGYGYTF.

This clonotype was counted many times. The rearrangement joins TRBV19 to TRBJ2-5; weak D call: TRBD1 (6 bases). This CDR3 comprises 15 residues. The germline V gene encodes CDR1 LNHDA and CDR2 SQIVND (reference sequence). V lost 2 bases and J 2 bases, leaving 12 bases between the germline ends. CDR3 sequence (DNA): TGTGCCAGTAGTATAAGACGCCAGGGGCAAGAGACCCAGTACTTC. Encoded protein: CASSIRRQGQETQYF.

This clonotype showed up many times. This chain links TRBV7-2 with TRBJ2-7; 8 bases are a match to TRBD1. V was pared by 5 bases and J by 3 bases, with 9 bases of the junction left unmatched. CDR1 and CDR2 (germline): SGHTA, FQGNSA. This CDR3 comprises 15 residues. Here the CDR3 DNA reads TGTGCCAGCAGCAGAGGGACAGGAGGGATCTACGAGCAGTACTTC. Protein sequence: CASSRGTGGIYEQYF.

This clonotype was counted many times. In DNA form, the CDR3 reads TGTGCCAGCAGCATCAATACCGGGGAAGAGACCCAGTACTTC. It yields the protein CASSINTGEETQYF. The V and J genes are TRBV6-1 and TRBJ2-5; tentatively, D is TRBD2 (5 bases). This CDR3 spans 14 amino acids. The V end lost 6 bases, the J end lost 3 bases, and 14 bases lay between the germline ends. CDR1 and CDR2 from the germline V gene are MNHNS and SASEGT.

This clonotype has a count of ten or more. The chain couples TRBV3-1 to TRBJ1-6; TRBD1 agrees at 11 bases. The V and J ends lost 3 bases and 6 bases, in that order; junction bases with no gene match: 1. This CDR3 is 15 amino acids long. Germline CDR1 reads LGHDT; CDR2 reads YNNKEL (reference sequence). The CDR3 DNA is TGTGCCAGCAGCCAGGGGACAGGGGGTAATTCACCCCTCCACTTT. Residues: CASSQGTGGNSPLHF.

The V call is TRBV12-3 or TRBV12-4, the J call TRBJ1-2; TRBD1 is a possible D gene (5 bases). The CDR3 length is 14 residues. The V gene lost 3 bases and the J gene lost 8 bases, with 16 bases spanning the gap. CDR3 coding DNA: TGTGCCAGCAGTTTGGCGGACAAATTAAGGGGCTACACCTTC. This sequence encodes CASSLADKLRGYTF.

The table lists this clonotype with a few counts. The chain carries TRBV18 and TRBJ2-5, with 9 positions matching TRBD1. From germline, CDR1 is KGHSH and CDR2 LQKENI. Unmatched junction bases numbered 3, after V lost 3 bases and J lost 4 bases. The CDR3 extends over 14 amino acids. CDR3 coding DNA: TGTGCCAGCTCACCGAAGGGACAGGGAGAGACCCAGTACTTC. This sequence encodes CASSPKGQGETQYF.